This T cell receptor (beta chain) was captured by sequencing in a study of blood T cell repertoires in COVID-19. Study as a whole: Samples taken during acute and convalescent COVID-19 were collected in the United States, Italy and Spain.

The CDR3 has 13 amino acids. Trimming cost V 1 base and J 14 bases, with 12 bases left between them. The germline gives CDR1 SGHAT, CDR2 FQNNGV. The method was immunoSEQ multiplex PCR; TCRdb's version includes in-frame clones alone and lacks a portion of them. This sample yields 200,000 to 250,000 clones, of which roughly 85% are seen a single time; about 19% belongs to the top ten. This TCR was recovered from a middle-aged man who had recovered from COVID-19. The sample was PBMCs or T cells enriched from blood (not recorded which). The chain uses TRBV11-2 and TRBJ1-6, with D possibly matching TRBD1 (6 bases). CDR3 sequence (DNA): TGTGCCAGCAGCTTAGGGCAGGGGTGGGCCCTCCACTTT. It codes for CASSLGQGWALHF.